One and the same sample provided the 28 T cell receptor beta chains below, sequenced in a study of CD8 T cells in Susac syndrome. Reverse transcription of roughly 0.45 to 1 ug RNA used random hexamers. MiXCR was run by TCRdb on the immunoSEQ multiplex PCR reads, yielding one entry per CDR3 protein. This sample has about 120,000 distinct CDR3 sequences, with roughly 91% found just once. The sequenced sample consisted of CD4+ T cells from PBMCs. Receptors were obtained from a human donor in good health.

The J gene is TRBJ1-2, the V gene TRBV10-3, with 7 bases that match TRBD1. V shed 0 bases and J 6 bases; nucleotides not matched to a gene: 4. The germline gives CDR1 ENHRY, CDR2 SYGVKD. The CDR3 is 14 amino acids. The CDR3 is CAISESKGAHGYTF. The CDR3 DNA is TGTGCCATCAGTGAGTCGAAGGGGGCGCATGGCTACACCTTC.

The genes are TRBV20-1 and TRBJ2-7; D might be TRBD2 (5 bases). The V gene's germline CDR1 is DFQATT and CDR2 SNEGSKA (reference sequence). CDR3 length: 13 residues. V was pared by 1 base and J by 3 bases, with 10 bases between. CDR3 region: CSARVAAVYEQYF. CDR3 DNA: TGCAGTGCTAGAGTAGCAGCGGTCTACGAGCAGTACTTC.

The rearrangement joins TRBV9 to TRBJ1-2; possible D gene TRBD1, 5 bases. Trimming took off 2 bases at V and 4 bases at J, with 12 bases between the two ends. Germline loops: CDR1 SGDLS, CDR2 YYNGEE. The CDR3 is made up of 14 amino acids. CDR3 region: CASSVMEGSYGYTF. In DNA, the CDR3 is TGTGCCAGCAGCGTTATGGAGGGGTCCTATGGCTACACCTTC.

The chain is built from TRBV20-1 and TRBJ1-3; D call uncertain. Trimming took 3 bases from V and 0 from J, leaving 9 bases between them. CDR1 DFQATT and CDR2 SNEGSKA come from the germline V gene (reference sequence). The CDR3 loop spans 14 amino acids. In DNA form, the CDR3 reads TGCAGTGCTAGGAGGACGGACTCTGGAAACACCATATATTTT. It specifies CSARRTDSGNTIYF.

This clonotype was picked up a small number of times. The rearrangement joins TRBV27 to TRBJ2-5; D remains unclear. Per germline, CDR1 MNHEY and CDR2 SMNVEV (reference sequence). The CDR3 spans 13 residues. Trimming left V 3 bases short and J 2 bases short, with 7 bases between. CDR3 bases: TGTGCCAGCAGTTTGAGTCAACAAGAGACCCAGTACTTC. Translated, it gives CASSLSQQETQYF.

The chain combines TRBV6-5 with TRBJ1-2; D uncertain. Germline CDR1 reads MNHEY; CDR2 reads SVGAGI. The CDR3 has 13 residues. Deletions cut 2 bases from V and 4 bases from J, with 8 bases between. As DNA, the CDR3 is TGTGCCAGCAGTTACGGTGACATCTATGGCTACACCTTC. Protein: CASSYGDIYGYTF.

This rearrangement joins TRBV20-1 to TRBJ1-6; D not resolved. Looked up from germline, CDR1 is DFQATT and CDR2 is SNEGSKA (reference sequence). The CDR3 runs 14 residues. Trimming cost V 6 bases and J 1 base, with 10 bases left between them. CDR3 sequence: CSAALASYNSPLHF. DNA of the CDR3: TGCAGTGCCGCCCTTGCGTCCTATAATTCACCCCTCCACTTT.

This chain uses TRBV12-3 or TRBV12-4 with TRBJ2-1, with D possibly TRBD1 on 5 matching bases. The CDR3 runs 13 residues. Trimming pared 10 bases from V and 5 bases from J, leaving 15 bases between. This CDR3 is CAIIQDNDNEQFF. The CDR3, as DNA: TGTGCCATCATTCAGGACAATGACAATGAGCAGTTCTTC.

The genes are TRBV29-1 and TRBJ1-1, with D maybe TRBD1 (5 bases). Looked up from germline, CDR1 is SQVTM and CDR2 is ANQGSEA. The CDR3 consists of 15 residues. The V gene lost 6 bases and the J gene lost 0 bases, with 17 bases spanning the gap. The CDR3 here is CSVTREDWLNTEAFF. The DNA for the CDR3 is TGCAGCGTCACCAGGGAGGACTGGCTGAACACTGAAGCTTTCTTT.

The chain is built from TRBV5-1 and TRBJ1-1; D uncertain. The V end was cut by 4 bases, the J end by 3 bases, with 22 bases between. Per the germline V gene, CDR1 is SGHRS and CDR2 is YFSETQ. This CDR3 is 17 amino acids long. CDR3 in amino acids: CASSARTLYSTDTEAFF. DNA for the CDR3: TGCGCCAGCAGCGCCAGGACCCTATACTCTACGGACACTGAAGCTTTCTTT.

The chain is built from TRBV4-2 and TRBJ1-2; no firm D call. Germline V lookup: CDR1 LGHNA, CDR2 YNFKEQ. CDR3 size: 15 residues. The V and J ends lost 2 bases and 6 bases respectively, with 16 bases between them. The CDR3 region is CASSQKPDPVHGYTF. CDR3 coding DNA: TGTGCCAGCAGCCAAAAGCCCGACCCCGTCCATGGCTACACCTTC.

The J gene is TRBJ1-6, the V gene TRBV6-6; 7 bases are shared with TRBD1. This CDR3 contains 15 residues. Germline CDR1 reads MNHNY; CDR2 reads SVGAGI (reference sequence). Trimming removed 6 bases from V and 7 bases from J; junction bases left unmatched: 9. The CDR3 loop reads CASRRQGITNSPLHF. CDR3 DNA: TGTGCCAGCAGGAGACAGGGTATTACGAATTCACCCCTCCACTTT.

The genes are TRBV20-1 and TRBJ2-7, with D uncertain. V gave up 6 bases and J gave up 0 bases, with 9 bases separating them. The CDR3 length is 12 residues. Germline assignment: CDR1 DFQATT and CDR2 SNEGSKA (reference sequence). The CDR3: CSALPTSYEQYF. The CDR3 DNA follows: TGCAGTGCCCTTCCGACCTCCTACGAGCAGTACTTC.

This clonotype was seen more than once but under ten times. V and J are TRBV18 and TRBJ2-5, with TRBD2 as a possible D gene (7 bases). The CDR3 totals 15 residues. Germline loops: CDR1 KGHSH, CDR2 LQKENI. Trimming took 3 bases from V and 0 from J, leaving 11 bases between them. For the CDR3, the DNA is TGTGCCAGCTCACCCCGAGGGGGGGACCAAGAGACCCAGTACTTC. Encoded protein: CASSPRGGDQETQYF. Based on the CDR3 plus reference TRBV18 and TRBJ2-5, the full variable domain is NAGVMQNPRHLVRRRGQEARLRCSPMKGHSHVYWYRQLPEEGLKFMVYLQKENIIDESGMPKERFSAEFPKEGPSILRIQQVVRGDSAAYFCASSPRGGDQETQYFGPGTRLLVL.

The V call is TRBV20-1, the J call TRBJ2-1; 10 bases fit TRBD2. This CDR3 is built from 13 residues. V trimming: 8 bases; J trimming: 8 bases; junction bases outside the gene matches: 9. CDR1 DFQATT and CDR2 SNEGSKA come from the germline V gene (reference sequence). The CDR3 nucleotides are TGCAGTTCGAAAAGCGGGAGGGGGGATGAGCAGTTCTTC. Protein: CSSKSGRGDEQFF.

The DNA for the CDR3 is TGCGCCAGCAGCTTGGCTCCGGGAGGCAGCGATACGCAGTATTTT. Amino acid sequence: CASSLAPGGSDTQYF. V and J are TRBV5-1 and TRBJ2-3, with 7 bases identical to TRBD2. Germline lookup yields CDR1 SGHRS and CDR2 YFSETQ. J lost 6 bases, V lost 0 bases, and 7 bases had no gene match. The CDR3 has 15 amino acids.

The rearrangement joins TRBV2 to TRBJ2-2, with 10 bases matching TRBD2. V trimming: 0 bases; J trimming: 4 bases; junction bases outside the gene matches: 2. The V gene's germline CDR1 is SNHLY and CDR2 FYNNEI. The CDR3 consists of 16 residues. As DNA, the CDR3 is TGTGCCAGCAGTGAAGCGCGACTAGCGGGCACCGGGGAGCTGTTTTTT. This sequence encodes CASSEARLAGTGELFF.

The chain employs TRBV20-1 and TRBJ2-7, with D possibly matching TRBD1 (6 bases). Germline V lookup: CDR1 DFQATT, CDR2 SNEGSKA (reference sequence). Between the trimmed V and J ends, which lost 4 bases and 4 bases, there was a span of 14 bases. The CDR3 is 13 amino acids. Here the CDR3 reads CSAIGGRGYEQYF. The CDR3 nucleotides are TGCAGTGCTATTGGGGGCCGCGGATACGAGCAGTACTTC.

The chain uses TRBV20-1 and TRBJ2-2, with TRBD1 identical over 7 bases. CDR1 and CDR2 from the germline V gene are DFQATT and SNEGSKA (reference sequence). Trimming at V came to 3 bases and at J to 8 bases, leaving 9 bases not matched to a gene. The CDR3 runs to 14 residues. CDR3 sequence (DNA): TGCAGTGCTAGGGACAGGCGATCAAAAGGGGAGCTGTTTTTT. It yields the protein CSARDRRSKGELFF.

This chain links TRBV3-1 with TRBJ2-5, with 11 bases matching TRBD2. The CDR3 is 16 residues long. CDR1 is LGHDT and CDR2 is YNNKEL in the germline V gene (reference sequence). Trimming removed 4 bases from V and 3 bases from J; junction bases left unmatched: 7. The CDR3 DNA follows: TGTGCCAGCAGCCGACGGACTAGCGGGCACGAAGAGACCCAGTACTTC. Translation gives CASSRRTSGHEETQYF.

V and J are TRBV3-1 and TRBJ2-1; 14 nucleotides match TRBD2. This CDR3 spans 17 amino acids. CDR1 is LGHDT and CDR2 is YNNKEL in the germline V gene (reference sequence). V gave up 5 bases and J gave up 2 bases; unmatched junction bases: 5. The CDR3 coding sequence is TGTGCCAGCAGCTCAGAGACTAGCGGGAGGGCCTACAATGAGCAGTTCTTC. The encoded protein is CASSSETSGRAYNEQFF.

V and J are TRBV19 and TRBJ1-2; D might be TRBD1 (5 bases). The V end was cut by 4 bases, the J end by 5 bases, with 14 bases between. Per the germline V gene, CDR1 is LNHDA and CDR2 is SQIVND (reference sequence). The CDR3 spans 14 residues. CDR3: CASSTGTKIYGYTF. The CDR3 DNA reads as TGTGCCAGTAGTACCGGGACCAAAATATATGGCTACACCTTC. Looking up the rest from reference TRBV19 and TRBJ1-2 gives the full variable domain: DGGITQSPKYLFRKEGQNVTLSCEQNLNHDAMYWYRQDPGQGLRLIYYSQIVNDFQKGDIAEGYSVSREKKESFPLTVTSAQKNPTAFYLCASSTGTKIYGYTFGSGTRLTVV.

This clonotype was seen a few times. The rearrangement uses TRBV28 and TRBJ2-7, with D uncertain. The CDR3 is 11 residues long. The V gene lost 8 bases and the J gene lost 1 base, with 6 bases spanning the gap. Germline V gives CDR1 MDHEN, CDR2 SYDVKM. In DNA, the CDR3 is TGTGCCAGCGGCCCATCCTACGAGCAGTACTTC. This encodes CASGPSYEQYF. The variable domain in full, completed from reference TRBV28 and TRBJ2-7, reads DVKVTQSSRYLVKRTGEKVFLECVQDMDHENMFWYRQDPGLGLRLIYFSYDVKMKEKGDIPEGYSVSREKKERFSLILESASTNQTSMYLCASGPSYEQYFGPGTRLTVT.

The rearrangement uses TRBV7-9 and TRBJ1-1; D is unresolved. V lost 5 bases to trimming and J lost 10 bases, with 14 bases between them. The germline V gene has CDR1 SEHNR and CDR2 FQNEAQ (reference sequence). The CDR3 length is 12 residues. The CDR3 sequence is CASSLNSMRAFF. In nucleotides, the CDR3 is TGTGCCAGCAGCCTGAATTCTATGAGAGCTTTCTTT.

The chain's CDR3 is CASSLGGGVVGNEQFF. DNA of the CDR3: TGTGCCAGCAGTTTAGGGGGGGGCGTGGTGGGCAATGAGCAGTTCTTC. The genes are TRBV12-3 or TRBV12-4 and TRBJ2-1, with D perhaps TRBD2 (7 bases). The CDR3 is 16 residues long. Trimming left V 1 base short and J 6 bases short, with 16 bases between.

The chain carries TRBV6-5 and TRBJ1-6; 9 nucleotides agree with TRBD1. Unmatched junction bases numbered 7, after V lost 6 bases and J lost 7 bases. The CDR3 loop spans 15 amino acids. Germline V gene lookup returns CDR1 MNHEY and CDR2 SVGAGI. For the CDR3, the DNA is TGTGCCAGCAGGGGCCCGGACAGGGGAAATTCACCCCTCCACTTT. Protein sequence: CASRGPDRGNSPLHF.

This chain's CDR3 is CASSPKGDGANVLTF. The CDR3 DNA follows: TGTGCCAGCAGCCCCAAGGGGGACGGGGCCAACGTCCTGACTTTC. V is TRBV7-2 and J is TRBJ2-6; possibly TRBD1 for D (6 bases). The germline CDR1 and CDR2 sequences are SGHTA and FQGNSA. Trimming removed 5 bases from V and 4 bases from J, with 12 bases in between. This CDR3 region has 15 residues.

This clonotype was detected only once. V is TRBV23-1 and J is TRBJ1-2; 12 bases are a match to TRBD1. TRBV23-1 is an open reading frame whose function is uncertain. The CDR3 extends over 19 amino acids. V shed 0 bases, J shed 2 bases, and the junction held 10 bases outside the gene matches. The CDR3 DNA is TGCGCCAGCAGTCAATCGAACCCCTCGGGACAGGGGGCAAACTATGGCTACACCTTC. Its translation is CASSQSNPSGQGANYGYTF.